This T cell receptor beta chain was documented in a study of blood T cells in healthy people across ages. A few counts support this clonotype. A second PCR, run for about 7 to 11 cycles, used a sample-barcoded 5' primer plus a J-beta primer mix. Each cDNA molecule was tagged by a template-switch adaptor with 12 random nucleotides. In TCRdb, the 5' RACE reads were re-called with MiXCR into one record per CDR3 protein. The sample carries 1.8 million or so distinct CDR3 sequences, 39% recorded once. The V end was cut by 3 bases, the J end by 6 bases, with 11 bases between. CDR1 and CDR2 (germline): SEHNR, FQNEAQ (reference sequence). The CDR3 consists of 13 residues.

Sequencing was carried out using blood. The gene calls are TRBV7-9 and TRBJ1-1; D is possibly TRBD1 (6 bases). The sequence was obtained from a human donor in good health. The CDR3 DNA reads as TGTGCCAGCAGCTTGGAGGGGGACCCTGAAGCTTTCTTT. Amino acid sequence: CASSLEGDPEAFF.